This passage covers 16 T cell receptor beta chains from one sample sequenced in a study of blood T cells in healthy people across ages. A second roughly 7 to 12 cycle PCR used barcoded and J-beta primers. MiXCR was run by TCRdb on the 5' RACE reads, yielding one entry per CDR3 protein. The sample comprises fewer than 800,000 distinct CDR3 sequences, roughly 32% of which are singletons, and 15% rests with the top ten. Material: blood. Source of these receptors: a woman of 80 years or more in good health.

This clonotype was recorded at least ten times. This chain uses TRBV6-6 with TRBJ1-1, with 11 bases identical to TRBD1. Germline V CDR1 and CDR2: MNHNY, SVGAGI (reference sequence). V shed 4 bases and J 7 bases; nucleotides not matched to a gene: 11. The CDR3 runs 16 residues. The CDR3 region is CASSLTKAGTGGEAFF. CDR3 sequence (DNA): TGTGCCAGCAGTTTGACTAAGGCCGGGACAGGGGGTGAAGCTTTCTTT.

This chain uses TRBV27 with TRBJ1-2, with 10 bases aligning to TRBD1. The CDR3 is 14 amino acids. Germline lookup yields CDR1 MNHEY and CDR2 SMNVEV (reference sequence). V trimming: 6 bases; J trimming: 6 bases; junction bases outside the gene matches: 7. This CDR3 is CASSKTGGVDGYTF. CDR3 coding DNA: TGTGCCAGCAGCAAGACAGGGGGCGTTGATGGCTACACCTTC.

This clonotype was counted ten times or more. This chain joins TRBV20-1 and TRBJ2-7; TRBD2 aligns across 12 bases. The CDR3 has 15 residues. Germline V lookup: CDR1 DFQATT, CDR2 SNEGSKA (reference sequence). The V segment lost 5 bases and the J segment 1 base; nucleotides outside the gene matches: 6. For the CDR3, the DNA is TGCAGTGCTCGGACTAGCGGGGACCGTTCCTACGAGCAGTACTTC. It translates to CSARTSGDRSYEQYF.

This clonotype was found many times. The chain uses TRBV20-1 and TRBJ2-7, with D unresolved. CDR3 length: 12 amino acids. Deletions cut 5 bases from V and 3 bases from J, with 11 bases between. The V gene's germline CDR1 is DFQATT and CDR2 SNEGSKA (reference sequence). CDR3 in amino acids: CSAGLLRYEQYF. The CDR3 DNA is TGCAGTGCTGGGTTATTACGCTACGAGCAGTACTTC.

This clonotype was seen at least ten times. This sequence joins TRBV6-5 and TRBJ2-5; a possible D gene is TRBD2 (5 bases). Trimming removed 5 bases from V and 7 bases from J, with 20 bases in between. There are 15 residues in the CDR3. Germline CDR1 MNHEY, CDR2 SVGAGI. CDR3 residues: CASSPIPEGWGTQYF. CDR3 coding DNA: TGTGCCAGCAGTCCTATCCCCGAGGGCTGGGGGACCCAGTACTTC.

Of note for this clonotype: The CDR3 ends on some other residue instead of the conserved phenylalanine or tryptophan, so this is likely a read error. The chain employs TRBV18 and TRBJ1-1, with D tentatively TRBD1 (5 bases). The CDR3 has 13 amino acids. V lost 6 bases to trimming and J lost 7 bases, with 15 bases between them. CDR1 and CDR2 (germline): KGHSH, LQKENI. In DNA, the CDR3 is TGTGCCAGCTCCCCGGGACGGGACGTTGAAGCTTTCTCT. Amino acid sequence: CASSPGRDVEAFS.

This clonotype was recorded many times. The J gene is TRBJ2-3, the V gene TRBV24-1, with 16 bases that match TRBD2. Trimming cost V 7 bases and J 2 bases; bases outside gene matches: 2. The germline V gene has CDR1 KGHDR and CDR2 SFDVKD. The CDR3 sequence is 16 residues long. The CDR3 protein is CATSGTSGGDTDTQYF. CDR3 in DNA: TGTGCCACCAGCGGGACTAGCGGGGGGGACACAGATACGCAGTATTTT.

In DNA, the CDR3 is TGTGCCAGCAGTCCGAAGGGCCTCAACTATGGCTACACCTTC. It encodes CASSPKGLNYGYTF. This chain joins TRBV12-3 or TRBV12-4 and TRBJ1-2; no clear D gene. Deletions cut 5 bases from V and 2 bases from J, with 12 bases between. The CDR3 runs to 14 residues.

This rearrangement joins TRBV28 to TRBJ1-1; unclear D gene. With 7 bases removed from V and 8 bases from J, the gap between germline ends came to 11 bases. The CDR3 has 11 amino acids. In germline, CDR1 is MDHEN, CDR2 SYDVKM. The CDR3 here is CASNFGVEAFF. The CDR3 DNA is TGTGCCAGCAACTTCGGGGTCGAAGCTTTCTTT.

This clonotype was found many times. The J gene is TRBJ1-2, the V gene TRBV29-1; maybe TRBD1 (6 bases). V dropped 3 bases and J dropped 4 bases, with 12 bases sitting between them. The CDR3 consists of 13 residues. Germline CDR1 and CDR2: SQVTM and ANQGSEA. DNA for the CDR3: TGCAGCGTTGAGACCAGAGGGGGCTATGGCTACACCTTC. The encoded protein is CSVETRGGYGYTF.

There are many counts of this clonotype. This chain links TRBV6-6 with TRBJ2-7, with D perhaps matching TRBD1 (6 bases). The germline V gene has CDR1 MNHNY and CDR2 SVGAGI (reference sequence). The V end lost 11 bases, the J end lost 5 bases, and 16 bases lay between the germline ends. The CDR3 is 12 residues long. CDR3 bases: TGTGCCGCGAGAACTCAGGGGCACGAGCAGTACTTC. Translated: CAARTQGHEQYF.

This chain joins TRBV20-1 and TRBJ2-1; D gene unclear. Germline V lookup: CDR1 DFQATT, CDR2 SNEGSKA (reference sequence). The CDR3 is 14 amino acids. V dropped 5 bases and J dropped 0 bases, with 11 bases sitting between them. The CDR3 protein is CSAGKGLSYNEQFF. The CDR3 nucleotides are TGCAGTGCTGGTAAAGGTCTCTCCTACAATGAGCAGTTCTTC.

This clonotype was observed at least ten times. The chain has TRBV20-1 and TRBJ2-5; the D gene could be TRBD1 or TRBD2 (5 bases each). There are 13 residues in the CDR3. The germline V gene encodes CDR1 DFQATT and CDR2 SNEGSKA (reference sequence). Trimming removed 1 base from V and 3 bases from J, with 9 bases in between. This CDR3 is CSARAGQEETQYF. The CDR3 DNA reads TGCAGTGCTAGAGCGGGGCAGGAAGAGACCCAGTACTTC.

The chain recombines TRBV30 with TRBJ1-5; maybe TRBD1 (6 bases). The germline V and J ends were trimmed by 1 base and 3 bases, with 13 bases remaining between them. CDR3 length equals 15 residues. Germline CDR1 and CDR2: GTSNPN and SVGIG (reference sequence). The CDR3 protein is CAWSGQTGYNQPQHF. The CDR3 DNA follows: TGTGCCTGGAGTGGGCAGACAGGCTACAATCAGCCCCAGCATTTT.

The chain links TRBV28 to TRBJ1-2, with D possibly being TRBD1 (5 bases). The CDR3 length is 15 residues. The germline CDR1 and CDR2 sequences are MDHEN and SYDVKM. V lost 5 bases to trimming and J lost 4 bases, with 17 bases between them. The chain's CDR3 is CASSPGQLSFYGYTF. The DNA of the CDR3 is TGTGCCAGCAGTCCCGGACAATTAAGTTTCTATGGCTACACCTTC.

The chain uses TRBV19 and TRBJ2-5; D possibly corresponds to TRBD2 (6 bases). This CDR3 region has 15 residues. In germline, CDR1 is LNHDA, CDR2 SQIVND (reference sequence). V lost 3 bases to trimming and J lost 2 bases, with 13 bases between them. Here the CDR3 reads CASSMVGTSQETQYF. The CDR3 bases are TGTGCCAGTAGTATGGTAGGGACTTCACAAGAGACCCAGTACTTC.